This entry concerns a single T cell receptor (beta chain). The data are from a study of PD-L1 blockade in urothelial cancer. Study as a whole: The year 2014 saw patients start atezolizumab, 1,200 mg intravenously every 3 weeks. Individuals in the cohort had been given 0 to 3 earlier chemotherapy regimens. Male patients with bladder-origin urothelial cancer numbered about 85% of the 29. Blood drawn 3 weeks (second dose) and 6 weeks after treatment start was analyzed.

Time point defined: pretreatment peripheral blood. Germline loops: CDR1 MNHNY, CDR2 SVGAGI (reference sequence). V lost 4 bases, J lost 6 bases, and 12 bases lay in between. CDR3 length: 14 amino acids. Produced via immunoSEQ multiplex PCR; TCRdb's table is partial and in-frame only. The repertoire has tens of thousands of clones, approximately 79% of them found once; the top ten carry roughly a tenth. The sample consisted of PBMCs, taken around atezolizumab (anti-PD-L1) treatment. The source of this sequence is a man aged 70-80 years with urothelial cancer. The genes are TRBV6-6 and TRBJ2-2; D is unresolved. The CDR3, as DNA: TGTGCCAGCAGTTTGGCGGATGACGCCGGGGAGCTGTTTTTT. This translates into CASSLADDAGELFF.